This T cell receptor beta chain was recovered during a study of blood T cell repertoires in COVID-19. Sequencing used immunoSEQ multiplex PCR; TCRdb keeps in-frame clones, though not all of them. The sample holds about 46,000 clones, 86% seen once. Participants were aged about 18 to 89 years, lived in under 30 US areas, and enrolled virtually. This clone was seen only a few times. Sequences were obtained from PBMCs or T cells enriched from blood (not recorded which). This receptor was identified in a woman in her forties or fifties who had recovered from COVID-19.

Here the CDR3 reads CSVRSGTGVNEQYF. CDR3 sequence (DNA): TGCAGCGTCCGCAGCGGGACAGGGGTTAACGAGCAGTACTTC. The chain links TRBV29-1 to TRBJ2-7; 10 nucleotides line up with TRBD1. Germline V CDR1 and CDR2: SQVTM, ANQGSEA. The V gene end was trimmed by 6 bases and the J gene end by 5 bases; junction bases not matched to a gene: 10. The CDR3 loop spans 14 amino acids.